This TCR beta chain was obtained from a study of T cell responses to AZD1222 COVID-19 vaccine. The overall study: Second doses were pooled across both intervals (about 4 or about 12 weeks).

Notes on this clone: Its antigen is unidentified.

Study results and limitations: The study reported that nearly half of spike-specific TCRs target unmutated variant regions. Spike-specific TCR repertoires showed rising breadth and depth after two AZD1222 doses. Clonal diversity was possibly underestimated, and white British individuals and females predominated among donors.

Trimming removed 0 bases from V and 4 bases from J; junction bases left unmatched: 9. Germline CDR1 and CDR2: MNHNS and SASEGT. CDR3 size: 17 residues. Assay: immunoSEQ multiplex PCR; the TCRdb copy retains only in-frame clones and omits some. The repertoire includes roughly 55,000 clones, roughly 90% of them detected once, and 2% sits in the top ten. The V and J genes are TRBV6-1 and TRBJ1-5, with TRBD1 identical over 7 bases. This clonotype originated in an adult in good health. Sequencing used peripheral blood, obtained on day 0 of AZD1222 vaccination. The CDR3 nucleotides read TGTGCCAGCAGTGAAGCGCCATGGGGACAGAAGAATCAGCCCCAGCATTTT. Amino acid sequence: CASSEAPWGQKNQPQHF.